The rows below give T cell receptor beta chains drawn from one sample of a study of PD-1 blockade in classical Hodgkin lymphoma. Using immunoSEQ multiplex PCR, the repertoire was profiled, and TCRdb retains in-frame clones only, with some absent. Of around 25,000 clones listed, 60% to 75% are singletons. The source material was peripheral blood mononuclear cells (PBMCs), sampled before the fourth cycle of nivolumab. These receptors originate from a human donor with classical Hodgkin lymphoma. Both conserved end residues are part of each CDR3. The D gene is left open where the match is weak. Only part of the rows carry a size: once, few, many, or a class if the clone is expanded.

j_call clone_size d_call v_call cdr3_aa cdr3_nt
TRBJ2-2 few - TRBV14 CASSLSGIGELFF TGTGCCAGCAGCCTTAGCGGAATCGGGGAGCTGTTTTTT
TRBJ2-3 - TRBD2 TRBV5-8 CASSLYTGSGGTDTQYF TGTGCCAGCAGCTTGTATACCGGTAGCGGGGGCACAGATACGCAGTATTTT
TRBJ2-1 - TRBD2 TRBV28 CASRPNQGLGSYNEQFF TGTGCCAGCAGGCCCAATCAGGGACTAGGCTCCTACAATGAGCAGTTCTTC
TRBJ1-5 - TRBD1 TRBV19 CASSTGGAGFSQPQHF TGTGCCAGTAGTACAGGGGGCGCAGGGTTTTCTCAGCCCCAGCATTTT
TRBJ2-7 few - TRBV7-9 CASTRGRGEQYF TGTGCCAGCACAAGGGGAAGAGGCGAGCAGTACTTC
TRBJ1-2 few - TRBV4-1 CASSQADSYGYTF TGCGCCAGCAGCCAAGCTGACAGCTATGGCTACACCTTC
TRBJ2-1 medium-sized - TRBV5-4 CASSLEAGGDNEQFF TGTGCCAGCAGCTTGGAGGCAGGGGGGGACAATGAGCAGTTCTTC
TRBJ1-5 - - TRBV6-6 CASSYSYSNQPQHF TGTGCCAGCAGTTACAGCTATAGCAATCAGCCCCAGCATTTT
TRBJ2-5 - TRBD1 TRBV5-1 CASSLVPGGQETQYF TGCGCCAGCAGCTTGGTCCCAGGGGGCCAAGAGACCCAGTACTTC
TRBJ2-1 - - TRBV5-1 CASSPGIGEQFF TGCGCCAGCAGCCCTGGTATCGGTGAGCAGTTCTTC
TRBJ2-7 - - TRBV6-5 CASSYSGHSYEQYF TGTGCCAGCAGTTACTCGGGACATTCCTACGAGCAGTACTTC
TRBJ1-2 - - TRBV6-6 CASSYMDTSF TGTGCCAGCAGTTACATGGACACATCTTTC
TRBJ1-2 - - TRBV7-9 CASSFAGANYGYTF TGTGCCAGCAGCTTCGCCGGGGCTAACTATGGCTACACCTTC
TRBJ2-1 - - TRBV6-1 CASTKRDEQFF TGTGCCAGCACCAAAAGGGACGAGCAGTTCTTC
TRBJ1-1 - - TRBV7-2 CASSLSGVNTEAFF TGTGCCAGCAGCTTATCAGGGGTGAACACTGAAGCTTTCTTT
TRBJ1-5 - - TRBV7-6 CASSAGVGNQPQHF TGTGCCAGCAGTGCGGGGGTCGGCAATCAGCCCCAGCATTTT
TRBJ1-6 - - TRBV9 CASSGPNSPLHF TGTGCCAGCAGCGGACCTAATTCACCCCTCCACTTT
TRBJ2-7 once TRBD2 TRBV4-3 CASSRSGYGLAPHEQYF TGCGCCAGCAGCCGTTCAGGGTATGGACTAGCGCCCCACGAGCAGTACTTC
TRBJ2-2 - - TRBV6-5 CASSYDTNTGELFF TGTGCCAGCAGTTACGACACAAACACCGGGGAGCTGTTTTTT
TRBJ2-2 - - TRBV28 CASHGRGHWAGELFF TGTGCCAGCCATGGACGGGGGCACTGGGCCGGGGAGCTGTTTTTT
TRBJ2-7 - TRBD1 TRBV5-6 CASSPRDRTLGGYEQYF TGTGCCAGCAGCCCGCGGGACAGGACCCTGGGGGGATACGAGCAGTACTTC
TRBJ1-2 - - TRBV9 CASSGLGGYGYTF TGTGCCAGCAGCGGACTGGGGGGCTATGGCTACACCTTC
TRBJ2-7 - TRBD2 TRBV6-6 CASSRLARPYEQYF TGTGCCAGCAGCCGACTAGCGCGACCCTACGAGCAGTACTTC
TRBJ2-1 - TRBD2 TRBV6-5 CASSLREGYNEQFF TGTGCCAGCAGTCTGCGGGAGGGGTACAATGAGCAGTTCTTC
TRBJ2-1 few - TRBV10-3 CAISDSSRYNEQFF TGTGCCATCAGTGATTCTAGCCGCTACAATGAGCAGTTCTTC
TRBJ2-7 - - TRBV5-4 CASRPQQGGGSYEQYF TGCGCCAGCAGACCTCAACAGGGTGGCGGCTCCTACGAGCAGTACTTC
TRBJ1-3 - - TRBV5-1 CASSYSDGIGNTIYF TGCGCCAGCAGCTATTCGGACGGGATTGGAAACACCATATATTTT
TRBJ2-5 - TRBD2 TRBV7-6 CASSLAGGYIQETQYF TGTGCCAGCAGCTTAGCGGGGGGGTATATCCAAGAGACCCAGTACTTC
TRBJ2-3 - - TRBV7-9 CASSLGGGGTDTQYF TGTGCCAGCAGCTTAGGGGGAGGTGGCACAGATACGCAGTATTTT
TRBJ2-2 - - TRBV25-1 CASSGRLNTGELFF TGTGCCAGCAGTGGACGGCTGAACACCGGGGAGCTGTTTTTT